The rows below give T cell receptor beta chains drawn from one sample of a study of T-cell memory formation after mild COVID-19. Via MiXCR, TCRdb re-called the 5' RACE reads, giving one row per CDR3 protein. The profile covers about 290,000 distinct CDR3 sequences, with about a sixth appearing a single time and about a fifth taken by the ten largest. Input material: PBMCs or a T cell subset sorted from them (not recorded which). All receptors come from a young man who had mild COVID-19 (a few samples of this study predate the infection). Cell type and time point are not known. Each CDR3 is given with its conserved first and last residue. A D gene is named only where the DNA matches it firmly. The listing skips clone size in some rows; elsewhere it reads once, few, many or a size class.

D	size	length	V	J	DNA	CDR3
TRBD1	NA	14	TRBV7-2	TRBJ2-3	TGTGCCAGCACCAATGACAGGGCCACAGATACGCAGTATTTT	CASTNDRATDTQYF
TRBD2	NA	16	TRBV2	TRBJ2-3	TGTGCCAGCAGAGAGCGACTAGCGGGAGGCACAGATACGCAGTATTTT	CASRERLAGGTDTQYF
NA	few	15	TRBV18	TRBJ1-5	TGTGCCAGCTCACCGGGCCAGGGAGTAAGTCAGCCCCAGCATTTT	CASSPGQGVSQPQHF
NA	many	12	TRBV6-5	TRBJ2-5	TGTGCCAGCAGTTATGGGCCTGAGACCCAGTACTTC	CASSYGPETQYF
TRBD1	many	13	TRBV6-5	TRBJ1-2	TGTGCCAGCAGACGACAGGGGGCAGATGGCTACACCTTC	CASRRQGADGYTF
TRBD2	many	18	TRBV3-1	TRBJ2-3	TGTGCCAGCAGCCAAGATCGCCCGACTAGCGGGGGGCCAGATACGCAGTATTTT	CASSQDRPTSGGPDTQYF
TRBD1	few	16	TRBV11-2	TRBJ2-1	TGTGCCAGCAGCAAGAGGGGACAGGGGATCTACAATGAGCAGTTCTTC	CASSKRGQGIYNEQFF
NA	NA	14	TRBV27	TRBJ2-6	TGTGCCAGCAGTTGGGACCCTCCAGGGGGGGCTTTGACTTTC	CASSWDPPGGALTF
NA	NA	17	TRBV4-2	TRBJ2-1	TGTGCCAGCAGCCCCATAATCCGGACGGGAGCCTACAATGAGCAGTTCTTC	CASSPIIRTGAYNEQFF
TRBD2	few	16	TRBV5-1	TRBJ2-5	TGCGCCAGCAGTTTTGGTACTAGCGGGGCCCAAGAGACCCAGTACTTC	CASSFGTSGAQETQYF
TRBD2	few	14	TRBV5-1	TRBJ2-1	TGCGCCAGCAGCTTTAGCGGGGCTTACAATGAGCAGTTCTTC	CASSFSGAYNEQFF
NA	many	15	TRBV6-5	TRBJ1-6	TGTGCCAGCAGGCCGCCCCAGGGGAGGAATTCACCCCTCCACTTT	CASRPPQGRNSPLHF
TRBD1	NA	14	TRBV7-3	TRBJ2-1	TGTGCCAGCAGCTTTGGGACAGGGGGCCGGGAGCAGTTCTTC	CASSFGTGGREQFF
NA	few	16	TRBV18	TRBJ2-2	TGTGCCAGCTCACCACGTGGGTCAGGGGACACCGGGGAGCTGTTTTTT	CASSPRGSGDTGELFF
NA	NA	15	TRBV6-6	TRBJ2-5	TGTGCCAGCAGTACGATGGGGGGGCAAGGGGAGACCCAGTACTTC	CASSTMGGQGETQYF
NA	few	14	TRBV20-1	TRBJ1-2	TGCAGTGCTAGTTTCGGGGCCCCAAACTATGGCTACACCTTC	CSASFGAPNYGYTF
NA	few	15	TRBV5-5	TRBJ1-1	TGTGCCAGCGAGGGGCATGGTTTGCTGAACACTGAAGCTTTCTTT	CASEGHGLLNTEAFF
NA	NA	14	TRBV20-1	TRBJ1-3	TGCAGTGCTGGGAAACAGGGTGCTGGAAACACCATATATTTT	CSAGKQGAGNTIYF
NA	NA	13	TRBV30	TRBJ1-5	TGTGCCTGGAGTGTACAGGCCAATCAGCCCCAGCATTTT	CAWSVQANQPQHF
NA	NA	14	TRBV7-9	TRBJ1-5	TGTGCCAGCAGCGGTCTCGAAGGGGTGCAGCCCCAGCATTTT	CASSGLEGVQPQHF
NA	few	17	TRBV11-2	TRBJ2-3	TGTGCCAGCAGCCCCAGATCCTGGGACACAAAAGTAGATACGCAGTATTTT	CASSPRSWDTKVDTQYF
NA	few	13	TRBV2	TRBJ1-1	TGTGCCAGCAGTGAAGGCAAGGGAACTGAAGCTTTCTTT	CASSEGKGTEAFF
TRBD1	few	16	TRBV27	TRBJ2-7	TGTGCCAGCAGAGGAAGACCGGGACAGGGCTATTACGAGCAGTACTTC	CASRGRPGQGYYEQYF
TRBD1	NA	16	TRBV6-5	TRBJ1-3	TGTGCCAGCACCCCCGGGTACAGGGGTCTTGGAAACACCATATATTTT	CASTPGYRGLGNTIYF
NA	NA	13	TRBV19	TRBJ2-5	TGTGCCAGTAAGCAGGGCGGGGAAGAGACCCAGTACTTC	CASKQGGEETQYF
TRBD1	NA	15	TRBV6-2/TRBV6-3	TRBJ1-1	TGTGCCAGCAGCCTAGTGGGGACAGGCGACACTGAAGCTTTCTTT	CASSLVGTGDTEAFF
NA	once	14	TRBV24-1	TRBJ1-5	TGTGCCACCAGGAGGCAGGGCCTAGGGTGGCCCCAGCATTTT	CATRRQGLGWPQHF
NA	NA	17	TRBV12-3/TRBV12-4	TRBJ2-5	TGTGCCAGCAGTTTAGGTTTGGGGGCTCTTCTCCAAGAGACCCAGTACTTC	CASSLGLGALLQETQYF
TRBD1	few	15	TRBV5-1	TRBJ1-6	TGCGCCAGCAACCCCACCGGGACAGACAATTCACCCCTCCACTTT	CASNPTGTDNSPLHF
NA	NA	14	TRBV6-5	TRBJ2-7	TGTGCCAGCAGTTACTCTCAGCTCCCCTACGAGCAGTACTTC	CASSYSQLPYEQYF
NA	few	17	TRBV6-5	TRBJ1-2	TGTGCCAGCAGTTTGAATGTCCACCGCTCGAGGGGGTATGGCTACACCTTC	CASSLNVHRSRGYGYTF